The 14 T cell receptor beta chains reported below all come from one sample, sequenced in a study of control samples from healthy donors and cancer patients. Profiling relied on immunoSEQ multiplex PCR, and the TCRdb table lists in-frame clones only, not all of them. In the table there are 130,000 to 150,000 clones, 91% of which are singletons. Input material: blood. These receptors originate from a man aged 25-40 years in good health.

The CDR3 coding sequence is TGTGCCAGCAGCCTCGGACAGGGTATCCCTAGGGAGCAGTACTTC. Its protein is CASSLGQGIPREQYF. The V and J genes are TRBV27 and TRBJ2-7; TRBD1 agrees at 8 bases. CDR3 length: 15 amino acids. Germline V lookup: CDR1 MNHEY, CDR2 SMNVEV (reference sequence). The J segment lost 7 bases and the V segment lost 6 bases, leaving 14 bases of the junction unmatched.

The rearrangement joins TRBV5-1 to TRBJ2-7; 9 positions agree with TRBD1. There are 13 residues in the CDR3. Per germline, CDR1 SGHRS and CDR2 YFSETQ. Trimming at V came to 4 bases and at J to 4 bases, leaving 3 bases not matched to a gene. The CDR3 spells CASSVTGGYEQYF. The CDR3 nucleotides are TGCGCCAGCAGCGTGACAGGGGGATACGAGCAGTACTTC.

V usage is TRBV15 and J usage is TRBJ1-3; a possible D gene is TRBD1 (6 bases). CDR1 is LNHNV and CDR2 is YYDKDF in the germline V gene (reference sequence). This CDR3 region has 17 residues. Between the trimmed V and J ends, which lost 0 bases and 0 bases, there was a span of 12 bases. The CDR3 here is CATSRDQGGFSGNTIYF. In DNA, the CDR3 is TGTGCCACCAGCAGAGATCAAGGGGGTTTCTCTGGAAACACCATATATTTT. The full variable domain, its missing parts supplied by reference TRBV15 and TRBJ1-3, is DAMVIQNPRYQVTQFGKPVTLSCSQTLNHNVMYWYQQKSSQAPKLLFHYYDKDFNNEADTPDNFQSRRPNTSFCFLDIRSPGLGDTAMYLCATSRDQGGFSGNTIYFGEGSWLTVV.

The rearrangement uses TRBV28 and TRBJ2-1; TRBD2 aligns across 8 bases. CDR1 is MDHEN and CDR2 is SYDVKM in the germline V gene. Germline trimming cut 5 bases from V and 7 bases from J; bases unmatched to any gene: 13. This CDR3 spans 16 amino acids. CDR3 region: CASSAPSQRGRNEQFF. The CDR3 region has the DNA TGTGCCAGCAGTGCCCCTAGCCAGCGGGGGAGGAATGAGCAGTTCTTC.

The rearrangement joins TRBV27 to TRBJ2-7; D is ambiguous. The V end was cut by 0 bases, the J end by 5 bases, with 20 bases between. The CDR3 length is 17 residues. Germline V CDR1 and CDR2: MNHEY, SMNVEV (reference sequence). The CDR3 DNA reads as TGTGCCAGCAGTTTATCCCTCCCGATTGTAAGGCCGGACGAGCAGTACTTC. Amino acid sequence: CASSLSLPIVRPDEQYF.

The chain carries TRBV18 and TRBJ1-6, with unresolved D. The germline gives CDR1 KGHSH, CDR2 LQKENI. Trimming cost V 3 bases and J 7 bases, with 10 bases left between them. The CDR3 has 14 amino acids. CDR3 sequence: CASSPLGVNSPLHF. The CDR3 DNA sequence: TGTGCCAGCTCACCTCTTGGGGTGAATTCACCCCTCCACTTT.

The gene calls are TRBV7-9 and TRBJ1-2, with 8 nucleotides matching TRBD1. There are 15 residues in the CDR3. Germline CDR1 SEHNR, CDR2 FQNEAQ (reference sequence). V was clipped by 2 bases and J by 4 bases; unmatched bases: 6. The CDR3 loop is CASSLPGGAGYGYTF. The CDR3 nucleotides read TGTGCCAGCAGCTTACCAGGGGGCGCAGGCTATGGCTACACCTTC.

The chain joins TRBV30 to TRBJ2-7; TRBD2 matches 10 bases. The CDR3 runs 12 residues. The V gene end was trimmed by 4 bases and the J gene end by 3 bases; junction bases not matched to a gene: 0. In germline, CDR1 is GTSNPN, CDR2 SVGIG (reference sequence). This CDR3 is CAWKRGGYEQYF. The CDR3 DNA is TGTGCCTGGAAGCGGGGGGGCTACGAGCAGTACTTC.

The V and J genes are TRBV28 and TRBJ1-1, with unresolved D. Germline CDR1 and CDR2: MDHEN and SYDVKM. This CDR3 is built from 13 residues. Deletions cut 3 bases from V and 5 bases from J, with 10 bases between. CDR3 protein: CASSLLLGTEAFF. Here the CDR3 DNA reads TGTGCCAGCAGTTTGTTGCTGGGAACTGAAGCTTTCTTT.

The chain uses TRBV10-3 and TRBJ2-7, with 11 bases matching TRBD1. The CDR3 has 14 amino acids. J lost 3 bases, V lost 4 bases, and 2 bases had no gene match. Germline loops: CDR1 ENHRY, CDR2 SYGVKD. CDR3 nucleotides: TGTGCCATCAGTGCGGACAGGGGGCGCTACGAGCAGTACTTC. It specifies CAISADRGRYEQYF.

The rearrangement joins TRBV19 to TRBJ2-7; D unresolved. The V and J ends lost 3 bases and 7 bases respectively, with 10 bases between them. The germline gives CDR1 LNHDA, CDR2 SQIVND (reference sequence). The CDR3 has 12 amino acids. CDR3 sequence: CASSMGSREQYF. Written as DNA, the CDR3 is TGTGCCAGTAGTATGGGGTCCCGGGAGCAGTACTTC.

The chain combines TRBV6-5 with TRBJ1-2; perhaps TRBD1 as D (5 bases). CDR3 size: 13 residues. V was pared by 5 bases and J by 4 bases, with 11 bases between. The germline gives CDR1 MNHEY, CDR2 SVGAGI. CDR3 sequence reads: CASSRPGGYGYTF. The CDR3, as DNA: TGTGCCAGCAGTCGACCGGGGGGCTATGGCTACACCTTC.

The chain carries TRBV5-4 and TRBJ2-2; TRBD1 matches 8 bases. The CDR3 loop spans 16 amino acids. The J segment lost 3 bases and the V segment lost 1 base, leaving 5 bases of the junction unmatched. The germline V gene encodes CDR1 SGHNT and CDR2 YYREEE (reference sequence). CDR3 bases: TGTGCCAGCAGCTTGATCGACAGGGGCTACACCGGGGAGCTGTTTTTT. It codes for CASSLIDRGYTGELFF.

The chain is built from TRBV7-8 and TRBJ2-7; 11 bases are shared with TRBD1. The CDR3 extends over 15 amino acids. Per germline, CDR1 SGHVS and CDR2 FQNEAQ. The trim removed 5 bases at V and 3 bases at J, leaving 6 bases unmatched. The CDR3 DNA is TGTGCCAGCAGCCCCAGGACAGGGGGCAGCTACGAGCAGTACTTC. As protein: CASSPRTGGSYEQYF.